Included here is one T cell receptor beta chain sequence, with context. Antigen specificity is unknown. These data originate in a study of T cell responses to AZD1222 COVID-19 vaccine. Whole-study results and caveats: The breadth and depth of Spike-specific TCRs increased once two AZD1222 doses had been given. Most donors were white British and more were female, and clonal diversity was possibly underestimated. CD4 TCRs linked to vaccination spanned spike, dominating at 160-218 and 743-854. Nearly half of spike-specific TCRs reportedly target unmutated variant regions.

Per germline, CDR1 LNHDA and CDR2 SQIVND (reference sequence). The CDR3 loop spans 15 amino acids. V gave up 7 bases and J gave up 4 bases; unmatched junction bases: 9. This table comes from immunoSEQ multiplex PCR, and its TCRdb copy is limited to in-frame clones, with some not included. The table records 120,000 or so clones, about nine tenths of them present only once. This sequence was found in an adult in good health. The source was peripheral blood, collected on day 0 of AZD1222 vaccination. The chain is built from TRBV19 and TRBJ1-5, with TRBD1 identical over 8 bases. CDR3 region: CASTLGQGFNQPQHF. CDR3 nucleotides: TGTGCCAGTACCCTCGGACAGGGCTTTAATCAGCCCCAGCATTTT.